Each of the 25 T cell receptor beta chains below was sequenced from the same sample in a study of technical replicates of blood from a few donors. The protocol was immunoSEQ multiplex PCR, while the TCRdb copy is restricted to in-frame clones and leaves out a portion. The table lists over 85,000 clones, 85% to 95% of them singletons. Sequencing input: T cells isolated from PBMCs. The source is a human donor in good health.

J is TRBJ2-3 and V is TRBV7-9; perhaps TRBD1 as D (5 bases). The V gene lost 5 bases and the J gene lost 2 bases, with 14 bases spanning the gap. The CDR3 sequence is 15 residues long. Per germline, CDR1 SEHNR and CDR2 FQNEAQ (reference sequence). CDR3 loop: CASSLADILTDTQYF. The CDR3 coding sequence is TGTGCCAGCAGCCTCGCGGACATCCTCACAGATACGCAGTATTTT. Combining the CDR3 with reference TRBV7-9 and TRBJ2-3 gives the whole variable domain DTGVSQNPRHKITKRGQNVTFRCDPISEHNRLYWYRQTLGQGPEFLTYFQNEAQLEKSRLLSDRFSAERPKGSFSTLEIQRTEQGDSAMYLCASSLADILTDTQYFGPGTRLTVL.

This sequence joins TRBV4-1 and TRBJ1-2; no clear D. There are 14 residues in the CDR3. Germline loops: CDR1 MGHRA, CDR2 YSYEKL. Trimming cost V 0 bases and J 4 bases, with 9 bases left between them. CDR3 residues: CASSQDVAVYGYTF. The CDR3 coding sequence is TGCGCCAGCAGCCAAGACGTGGCAGTCTATGGCTACACCTTC.

This chain uses TRBV30 with TRBJ1-5, with D tentatively TRBD1 (6 bases). Per germline, CDR1 GTSNPN and CDR2 SVGIG (reference sequence). Between the trimmed V and J ends, which lost 0 bases and 4 bases, there was a span of 13 bases. The CDR3 runs to 15 residues. CDR3: CAWSVAGDTNQPQHF. The CDR3 bases are TGTGCCTGGAGTGTAGCCGGGGACACAAATCAGCCCCAGCATTTT.

The chain couples TRBV7-9 to TRBJ1-2; D is perhaps TRBD1 (6 bases). V was pared by 3 bases and J by 6 bases, with 8 bases between. Germline loops: CDR1 SEHNR, CDR2 FQNEAQ (reference sequence). This CDR3 region has 12 residues. The CDR3 sequence: CASSFDRNGYTF. CDR3 bases: TGTGCCAGCAGCTTCGACAGGAATGGCTACACCTTC.

The chain combines TRBV28 with TRBJ2-3; no reliable D call. CDR3 size: 16 residues. Germline V gene data show CDR1 as MDHEN and CDR2 as SYDVKM. Trimming removed 5 bases at V and 2 bases at J, with 17 bases between. In nucleotides, the CDR3 is TGTGCCAGCAGTCCCCCTCTTCGAGTGTACACAGATACGCAGTATTTT. Amino acid sequence: CASSPPLRVYTDTQYF.

As to this clone: The same CDR3 is also encoded by other DNA sequences in this sample. The chain couples TRBV18 to TRBJ2-1; D may be TRBD2 (5 bases). V lost 0 bases to trimming and J lost 8 bases, with 5 bases between them. Germline-derived CDR1 and CDR2 are KGHSH and LQKENI. The CDR3 spans 12 residues. The CDR3 loop reads CASSPPRDEQFF. In nucleotides, the CDR3 is TGTGCCAGCTCACCACCGAGGGATGAGCAGTTCTTC.

The chain carries TRBV28 and TRBJ2-7; D is undetermined. This CDR3 is built from 12 residues. CDR1 and CDR2 (germline): MDHEN, SYDVKM. Trimming took 6 bases from V and 1 from J, leaving 7 bases between them. The CDR3 protein is CASREASYEQYF. The CDR3, as DNA: TGTGCCAGCAGAGAGGCGTCCTACGAGCAGTACTTC.

This clone was counted once. CDR3 bases: TGCGCCAGCAGCCACCAACGGTGGACAGCCGCCACCGGGGAGCTGTTTTTT. Amino acid sequence: CASSHQRWTAATGELFF. This chain connects TRBV4-1 to TRBJ2-2, with TRBD1 as a possible D gene (6 bases). The CDR3 is made up of 17 amino acids. Per the germline V gene, CDR1 is MGHRA and CDR2 is YSYEKL. Between the trimmed V and J ends, which lost 3 bases and 4 bases, there was a span of 18 bases.

The gene calls are TRBV19 and TRBJ1-5; D remains unclear. Germline CDR1 LNHDA, CDR2 SQIVND (reference sequence). This CDR3 spans 13 amino acids. V dropped 0 bases and J dropped 9 bases, with 9 bases sitting between them. The CDR3 loop reads CASSIESTWPQHF. The DNA of the CDR3 is TGTGCCAGTAGTATAGAATCCACTTGGCCCCAGCATTTT.

The chain employs TRBV9 and TRBJ2-2; 9 bases align to TRBD2. Germline V lookup: CDR1 SGDLS, CDR2 YYNGEE. V dropped 0 bases and J dropped 1; count of bases not matched to a gene: 1. This CDR3 is 16 amino acids long. This CDR3 reads CASSVGLAENTGELFF. CDR3 nucleotides: TGTGCCAGCAGCGTAGGACTAGCGGAGAACACCGGGGAGCTGTTTTTT. The variable domain in full, with the rest retrieved from reference TRBV9 and TRBJ2-2, is DSGVTQTPKHLITATGQRVTLRCSPRSGDLSVYWYQQSLDQGLQFLIQYYNGEERAKGNILERFSAQQFPDLHSELNLSSLELGDSALYFCASSVGLAENTGELFFGEGSRLTVL.

The genes are TRBV7-6 and TRBJ2-1, with D tentatively TRBD1 (6 bases). The ends were cut back, 1 base at V and 7 bases at J, with 11 bases in the middle. CDR1 SGHVS and CDR2 FNYEAQ come from the germline V gene. The CDR3 loop spans 14 amino acids. CDR3 nucleotides: TGTGCCAGCAGCTTAGGCCAGGGGAGAAATGAGCAGTTCTTC. It translates to CASSLGQGRNEQFF.

V gene TRBV6-6 combines with J gene TRBJ1-5; D remains ambiguous. This CDR3 has 14 amino acids. Germline loops: CDR1 MNHNY, CDR2 SVGAGI (reference sequence). Between the trimmed V and J ends, which lost 8 bases and 0 bases, there was a span of 11 bases. CDR3 nucleotides: TGTGCCAGCGCACGGACTTATAGCAATCAGCCCCAGCATTTT. Translating it yields CASARTYSNQPQHF.

CDR3 in DNA: TGTGCCAGCCTCTTCAGGGGGACCCACCCCTACAATGAGCAGTTCTTC. Encoded protein: CASLFRGTHPYNEQFF. The chain combines TRBV2 with TRBJ2-1; 7 bases are a match to TRBD1. The V and J ends lost 8 bases and 2 bases, in that order; junction bases with no gene match: 12. The CDR3 is 16 residues long. Germline V gene lookup returns CDR1 SNHLY and CDR2 FYNNEI.

Here the CDR3 reads CASRPAGYRGEKLFF. The CDR3 DNA sequence: TGTGCCAGCAGGCCGGCGGGATACCGGGGGGAAAAACTGTTTTTT. V and J are TRBV28 and TRBJ1-4; TRBD1 is a possible D gene (5 bases). The CDR3 is 15 residues long. Trimming stripped 6 bases from V and 8 bases from J, with 19 bases between. Germline V gene sequence: CDR1 MDHEN, CDR2 SYDVKM. Using reference TRBV28 and TRBJ1-4 for the parts outside the CDR3, the full variable domain is DVKVTQSSRYLVKRTGEKVFLECVQDMDHENMFWYRQDPGLGLRLIYFSYDVKMKEKGDIPEGYSVSREKKERFSLILESASTNQTSMYLCASRPAGYRGEKLFFGSGTQLSVL.

This clone was observed a single time. The genes are TRBV11-1 and TRBJ2-7; TRBD2 matches at 8 bases. Germline CDR1 and CDR2: SGHAT and FQDESV (reference sequence). The V segment lost 3 bases and the J segment 3 bases; nucleotides outside the gene matches: 10. The CDR3 extends over 16 amino acids. CDR3 sequence: CASSFSPGGGHYEQYF. The CDR3 DNA sequence: TGTGCCAGCAGCTTTAGTCCCGGGGGGGGCCACTACGAGCAGTACTTC. Full variable domain (missing parts from reference TRBV11-1 and TRBJ2-7): EAEVAQSPRYKITEKSQAVAFWCDPISGHATLYWYRQILGQGPELLVQFQDESVVDDSQLPKDRFSAERLKGVDSTLKIQPAELGDSAMYLCASSFSPGGGHYEQYFGPGTRLTVT.

The V gene is TRBV7-2, the J gene TRBJ1-2; no clear D gene. The CDR3 contains 15 residues. Trimming removed 5 bases from V and 2 bases from J, with 15 bases in between. Germline assignment: CDR1 SGHTA and CDR2 FQGNSA. In DNA, the CDR3 is TGTGCCAGCAGCACCCGAAAGGGAGGGAACTATGGCTACACCTTC. The encoded protein is CASSTRKGGNYGYTF.

The chain combines TRBV19 with TRBJ2-7, with D unresolved. CDR1 LNHDA and CDR2 SQIVND come from the germline V gene (reference sequence). The ends were cut back, 5 bases at V and 2 bases at J, with 10 bases in the middle. This CDR3 comprises 13 residues. The CDR3 nucleotides read TGTGCCAGTAGTCTGCGGCAAACCTACGAGCAGTACTTC. Protein: CASSLRQTYEQYF.

The rearrangement links TRBV7-9 to TRBJ1-2; D is unclear. The V end lost 2 bases, the J end lost 8 bases, and 6 bases lay between the germline ends. Germline V gene data show CDR1 as SEHNR and CDR2 as FQNEAQ (reference sequence). The CDR3 has 11 amino acids. DNA of the CDR3: TGTGCCAGCAGCTTAATGGCAGGCTACACCTTC. It yields the protein CASSLMAGYTF.

The chain has TRBV19 and TRBJ2-1; D might be TRBD2 (5 bases). The V end was cut by 6 bases, the J end by 3 bases, with 18 bases between. This CDR3 has 16 residues. Germline CDR1 LNHDA, CDR2 SQIVND (reference sequence). CDR3 amino acids: CASSPTERKGYNEQFF. The CDR3 DNA reads as TGTGCCAGTAGCCCAACTGAGCGGAAGGGCTACAATGAGCAGTTCTTC.

The V and J genes are TRBV19 and TRBJ2-4, with TRBD2 matching 7 bases. The CDR3 covers 17 residues. Germline CDR1 LNHDA, CDR2 SQIVND (reference sequence). J lost 1 base, V lost 1 base, and 7 bases had no gene match. For the CDR3, the DNA is TGTGCCAGTAGTATAGGATCGACAGCGGGGGCCAAAAACATTCAGTACTTC. This gives the protein CASSIGSTAGAKNIQYF. The complete variable domain, with remaining parts taken from reference TRBV19 and TRBJ2-4, reads DGGITQSPKYLFRKEGQNVTLSCEQNLNHDAMYWYRQDPGQGLRLIYYSQIVNDFQKGDIAEGYSVSREKKESFPLTVTSAQKNPTAFYLCASSIGSTAGAKNIQYFGAGTRLSVL.

The chain couples TRBV9 to TRBJ1-1, with TRBD1 matching over 9 bases. The CDR3 extends over 14 amino acids. The germline gives CDR1 SGDLS, CDR2 YYNGEE. V shed 0 bases and J 7 bases; nucleotides not matched to a gene: 4. The CDR3 sequence is CASSVDGTGLEAFF. In nucleotides, the CDR3 is TGTGCCAGCAGCGTAGACGGGACAGGGCTTGAAGCTTTCTTT.

The chain carries TRBV11-3 and TRBJ2-5; possible D gene TRBD2, 6 bases. The CDR3 contains 14 residues. Trimming left V 1 base short and J 0 bases short, with 6 bases between. Germline assignment: CDR1 SGHNT and CDR2 YENEEA. The CDR3 region is CASSLGGDQETQYF. Written as DNA, the CDR3 is TGTGCCAGCAGCTTAGGGGGGGACCAAGAGACCCAGTACTTC.

This clone turned up a few times. This sequence joins TRBV10-2 and TRBJ2-7; TRBD2 aligns across 8 bases. This CDR3 has 13 residues. With V trimmed by 4 bases and J by 6 bases, 5 bases remained unmatched. Germline values: CDR1 WSHSY, CDR2 SAAADI. The CDR3: CASSVAGGPEQYF. For the CDR3, the DNA is TGCGCCAGCAGTGTTGCGGGAGGTCCCGAGCAGTACTTC.

The chain has TRBV6-1 and TRBJ2-5; 10 nucleotides match TRBD2. This CDR3 has 15 amino acids. After removal of 6 bases from V and 0 bases from J, the junction contained 4 bases not matched to a gene. Germline CDR1 MNHNS, CDR2 SASEGT. CDR3 nucleotides: TGTGCCAGCAGCGCTCTAGCGGGGGACCAAGAGACCCAGTACTTC. Translation: CASSALAGDQETQYF.

The rearrangement links TRBV28 to TRBJ2-2; D not certain. The length of the CDR3 is 15 residues. Deletions cut 7 bases from V and 0 bases from J, with 12 bases between. The germline gives CDR1 MDHEN, CDR2 SYDVKM. CDR3 region: CASTNFRANTGELFF. CDR3 nucleotides: TGTGCCAGCACCAATTTCCGCGCGAACACCGGGGAGCTGTTTTTT.